The rows below give T cell receptor beta chains drawn from one sample of a study of blood T cell repertoires in COVID-19. Produced via immunoSEQ multiplex PCR; TCRdb's table is partial and in-frame only. This repertoire shows 450,000 to 600,000 clones, around 90% found once; its top ten account for under 0.85%. Sequencing was performed on PBMCs or T cells enriched from blood (not recorded which). The receptors come from a woman in her late teens or twenties who had recovered from COVID-19. CDR3s include the opening cysteine and the closing phenylalanine or tryptophan. Fields, in order: V gene, J gene, CDR3 length, CDR3 protein.

TRBV6-5	TRBJ1-1	13	CASRRESNTEAFF
TRBV30	TRBJ1-3	15	CAWSAIRGPGNTIYF
TRBV5-1	TRBJ1-1	17	CASSRGGIAVRNTEAFF
TRBV5-1	TRBJ2-2	14	CASSPQGFTGELFF
TRBV27	TRBJ1-2	14	CASTRDSRDYGYTF
TRBV27	TRBJ1-1	14	CASSLGRLNTEAFF
TRBV6-1	TRBJ1-1	13	CASSEGLNTEAFF
TRBV29-1	TRBJ1-2	12	CSVHRGNYGYTF
TRBV12-3/TRBV12-4	TRBJ1-2	13	CASSLAGEFRYTF
TRBV23-1	TRBJ2-7	16	CASSQFTGTGYYEQYF
TRBV5-1	TRBJ2-2	15	CASRVGLENTGELFF
TRBV5-4	TRBJ1-1	16	CASSLNRDRVKTEAFF
TRBV4-2	TRBJ1-1	18	CASSQDPQVSFWNTEAFF
TRBV6-6	TRBJ2-3	16	CASTYRAGGPPDTQYF
TRBV10-2	TRBJ1-4	13	CASKEEGNEKLFF
TRBV6-5	TRBJ2-5	13	CASTTSVEETQYF
TRBV4-2	TRBJ2-1	19	CASSQDGGLGGGAYNEQFF
TRBV19	TRBJ1-5	17	CASSIRQGRRGNQPQHF
TRBV4-1	TRBJ2-1	15	CASSLFSGPYNEQFF
TRBV27	TRBJ1-5	22	CASSLAHERQAYLIGSNQPQHF
TRBV30	TRBJ1-1	19	CAWSPRQGTTGRENTEAFF
TRBV6-5	TRBJ1-4	14	CASSYGVGGEKLFF
TRBV2	TRBJ2-7	12	CATTPIRGEQYF
TRBV6-5	TRBJ1-5	15	CASSYGGDSNQPQHF
TRBV5-1	TRBJ2-1	15	CASSSRDRGYNEQFF
TRBV14	TRBJ2-1	14	CASSREAGVNEQFF
TRBV27	TRBJ2-5	14	CASSLRTGQETQYF
TRBV5-4	TRBJ1-4	16	CASSLGGQTGGEKLFF
TRBV5-6	TRBJ2-5	15	CASSLTSGAQETQYF
TRBV10-3	TRBJ2-1	16	CAISDLGQNTYNEQFF
TRBV3-1/TRBV3-2	TRBJ1-4	14	CASSKQGGYEKLFF
TRBV12-3/TRBV12-4	TRBJ1-2	12	CASSVGDRGYTF
TRBV27	TRBJ1-6	17	CASSFGTVTSYNSPLHF
TRBV6-5	TRBJ2-2	15	CASSSRTGRTGELFF
TRBV7-9	TRBJ1-1	16	CASSYLRTGVDTEAFF
TRBV28	TRBJ1-1	12	CASRPTGTEAFF
TRBV7-2	TRBJ2-5	14	CASSHTSGQETQYF
TRBV2	TRBJ2-4	12	CASKRGMNIQYF
TRBV18	TRBJ1-2	17	CASSTIRQGGLDYGYTF
TRBV10-3	TRBJ1-6	14	CAISVEGVNPPLHF
TRBV4-1	TRBJ1-1	17	CASSRLVGFGYGTEAFF
TRBV18	TRBJ1-1	16	CASSPRGGSMNTEAFF
TRBV6-1	TRBJ2-7	16	CASSDLIGTENYEQYF
TRBV12-3/TRBV12-4	TRBJ1-1	11	CASSFGAEAFF
TRBV19	TRBJ1-5	16	CASSPLIRVTNQPQHF
TRBV18	TRBJ1-2	14	CASSPRGGDYGYTF
TRBV3-1/TRBV3-2	TRBJ2-3	20	CASSQEWGKSGGLSTDTQYF
TRBV2	TRBJ1-6	15	CASSEVQAYNSPLHF
TRBV3-1/TRBV3-2	TRBJ2-7	14	CASSQDTQTYEQYF
TRBV7-9	TRBJ1-6	12	CASSSEGQTLHF
TRBV10-3	TRBJ2-1	16	CAISTSDRGAGNEQFF
TRBV11-2	TRBJ1-2	14	CASSLKGQNYGYTF
TRBV28	TRBJ1-3	15	CASTPGTALGNTIYF
TRBV5-1	TRBJ1-2	13	CASSPYRTDGYTF
TRBV20-1	TRBJ1-2	11	CSAPRNYGYTF
TRBV18	TRBJ2-1	15	CASSPGTGADNEQFF
TRBV15	TRBJ2-1	15	CATSRAGGVWNEQFF